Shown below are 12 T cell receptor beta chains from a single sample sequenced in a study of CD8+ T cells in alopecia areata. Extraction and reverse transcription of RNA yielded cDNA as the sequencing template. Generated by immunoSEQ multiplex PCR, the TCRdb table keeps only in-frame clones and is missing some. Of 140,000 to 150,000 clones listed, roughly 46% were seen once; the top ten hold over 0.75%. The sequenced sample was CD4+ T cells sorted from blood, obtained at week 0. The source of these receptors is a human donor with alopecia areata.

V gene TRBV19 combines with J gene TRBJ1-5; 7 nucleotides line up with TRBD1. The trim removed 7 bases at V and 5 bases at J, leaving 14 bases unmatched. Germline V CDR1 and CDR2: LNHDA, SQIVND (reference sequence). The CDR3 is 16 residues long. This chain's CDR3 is CASTSTEGQTYQPQHF. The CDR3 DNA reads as TGTGCCAGTACCTCGACCGAGGGACAGACCTATCAGCCCCAGCATTTT.

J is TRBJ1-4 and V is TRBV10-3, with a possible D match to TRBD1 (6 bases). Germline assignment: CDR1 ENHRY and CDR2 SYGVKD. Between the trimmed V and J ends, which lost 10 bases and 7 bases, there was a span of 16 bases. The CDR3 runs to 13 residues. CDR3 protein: CATKGEGPEKLFF. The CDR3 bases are TGTGCCACCAAGGGGGAGGGACCTGAAAAACTGTTTTTT.

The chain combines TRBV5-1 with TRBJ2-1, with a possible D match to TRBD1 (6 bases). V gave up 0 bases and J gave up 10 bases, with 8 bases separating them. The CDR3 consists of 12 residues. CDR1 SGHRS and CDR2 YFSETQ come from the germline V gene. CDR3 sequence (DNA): TGCGCCAGCAGCTTGGGGACAGACGAGCAGTTCTTC. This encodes CASSLGTDEQFF.

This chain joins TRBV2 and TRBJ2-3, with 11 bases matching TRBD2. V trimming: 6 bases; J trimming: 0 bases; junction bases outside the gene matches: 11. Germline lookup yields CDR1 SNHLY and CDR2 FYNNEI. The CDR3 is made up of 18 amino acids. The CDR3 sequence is CASRDYGLAGTSTDTQYF. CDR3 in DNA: TGTGCCAGCAGAGACTACGGACTAGCGGGTACTAGCACAGATACGCAGTATTTT.

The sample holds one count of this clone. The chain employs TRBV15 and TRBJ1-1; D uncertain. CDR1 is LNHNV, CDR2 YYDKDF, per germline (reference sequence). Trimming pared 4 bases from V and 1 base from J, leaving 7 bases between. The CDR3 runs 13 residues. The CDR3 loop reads CATSTMANTEAFF. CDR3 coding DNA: TGTGCCACCAGCACCATGGCGAACACTGAAGCTTTCTTT.

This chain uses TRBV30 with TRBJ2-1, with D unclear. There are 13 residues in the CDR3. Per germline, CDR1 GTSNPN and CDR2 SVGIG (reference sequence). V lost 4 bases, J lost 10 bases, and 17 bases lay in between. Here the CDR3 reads CAWNSGIPAEQFF. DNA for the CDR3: TGTGCCTGGAACTCGGGTATACCCGCAGAGCAGTTCTTC.

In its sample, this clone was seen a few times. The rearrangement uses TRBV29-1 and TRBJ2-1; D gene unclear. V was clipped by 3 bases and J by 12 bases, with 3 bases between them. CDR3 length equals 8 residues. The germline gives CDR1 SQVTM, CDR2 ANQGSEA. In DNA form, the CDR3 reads TGCAGCGTTGATGGGCAGTTCTTC. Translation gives CSVDGQFF.

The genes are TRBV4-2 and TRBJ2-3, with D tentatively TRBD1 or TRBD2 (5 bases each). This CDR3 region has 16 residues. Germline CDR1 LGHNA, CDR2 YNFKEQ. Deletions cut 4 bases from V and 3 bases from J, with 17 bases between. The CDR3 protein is CASSPSGDHFTDTQYF. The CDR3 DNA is TGTGCCAGCAGCCCAAGTGGGGACCACTTTACAGATACGCAGTATTTT.

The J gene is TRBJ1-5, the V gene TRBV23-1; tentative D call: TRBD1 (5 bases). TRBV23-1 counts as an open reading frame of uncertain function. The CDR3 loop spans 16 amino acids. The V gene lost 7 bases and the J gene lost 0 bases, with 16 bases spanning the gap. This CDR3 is CASTLTWQGSNQPQHF. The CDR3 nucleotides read TGCGCCAGCACTCTGACCTGGCAGGGTAGCAATCAGCCCCAGCATTTT.

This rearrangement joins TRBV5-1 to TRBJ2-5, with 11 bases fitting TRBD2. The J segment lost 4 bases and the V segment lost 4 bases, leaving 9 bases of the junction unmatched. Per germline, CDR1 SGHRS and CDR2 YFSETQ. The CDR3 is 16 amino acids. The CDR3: CASSPTSGSRLETQYF. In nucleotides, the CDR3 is TGCGCCAGCAGCCCAACTAGCGGGAGTCGCTTAGAGACCCAGTACTTC.

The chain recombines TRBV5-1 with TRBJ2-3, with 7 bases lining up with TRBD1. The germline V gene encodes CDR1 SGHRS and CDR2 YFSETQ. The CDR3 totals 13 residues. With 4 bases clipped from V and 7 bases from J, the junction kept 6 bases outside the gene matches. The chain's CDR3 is CASSTPDRNTQYF. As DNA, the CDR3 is TGCGCCAGCAGCACCCCGGACAGGAATACGCAGTATTTT.

CDR3 DNA sequence: TGTGCCACCAGCAGAGATAGGGGGACAGGGATAGAGCAGTTCTTC. It encodes CATSRDRGTGIEQFF. The chain carries TRBV15 and TRBJ2-1; TRBD1 agrees at 9 bases. The CDR3 has 15 amino acids. The V segment lost 0 bases and the J segment 10 bases; nucleotides outside the gene matches: 7. Looked up from germline, CDR1 is LNHNV and CDR2 is YYDKDF (reference sequence).